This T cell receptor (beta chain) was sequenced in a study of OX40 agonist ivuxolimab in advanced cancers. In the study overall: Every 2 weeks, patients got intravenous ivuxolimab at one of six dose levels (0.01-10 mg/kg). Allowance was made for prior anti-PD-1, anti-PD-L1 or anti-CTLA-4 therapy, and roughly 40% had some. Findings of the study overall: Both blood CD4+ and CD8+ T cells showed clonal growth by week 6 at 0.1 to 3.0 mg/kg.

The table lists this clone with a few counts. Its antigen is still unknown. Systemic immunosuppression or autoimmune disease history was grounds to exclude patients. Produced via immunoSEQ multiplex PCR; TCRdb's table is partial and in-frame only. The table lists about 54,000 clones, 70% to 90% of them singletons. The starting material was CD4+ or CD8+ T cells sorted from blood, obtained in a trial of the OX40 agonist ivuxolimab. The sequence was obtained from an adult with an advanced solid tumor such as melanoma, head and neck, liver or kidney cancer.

The CDR3 DNA reads TGTGCCAGCAGACCGGGACTAGCGGACGAGCAGTACTTC. Protein: CASRPGLADEQYF. V gene TRBV5-4 combines with J gene TRBJ2-7; 11 bases line up with TRBD2. Trimming cost V 5 bases and J 5 bases; bases outside gene matches: 3. The germline gives CDR1 SGHNT, CDR2 YYREEE (reference sequence). The CDR3 has 13 amino acids. The full variable domain, rest sourced from reference TRBV5-4 and TRBJ2-7, is ETGVTQSPTHLIKTRGQQVTLRCSSQSGHNTVSWYQQALGQGPQFIFQYYREEENGRGNFPPRFSGLQFPNYSSELNVNALELDDSALYLCASRPGLADEQYFGPGTRLTVT.